Below, one T cell receptor (beta chain) is given with its context. What it binds is not known. This entry comes from a study of neoadjuvant anti-PD-1 for oral cavity cancer. Study-wide context: Patients without progression received a fourth nivolumab dose around day 43, then surgical resection on days 50-56. General study results and limits: TCR analyses covered only three patients per response group.

Germline V CDR1 and CDR2: LGHNT, FRNRAP. The CDR3 loop spans 18 amino acids. V gave up 0 bases and J gave up 6 bases, with 24 bases separating them. Time point given: after neoadjuvant nivolumab, at surgical resection. Most PBMC samples had around 0.5 ug input DNA in six replicates. The repertoire was sequenced with immunoSEQ multiplex PCR; TCRdb's copy has only in-frame clones and lacks some. The sample has 14,000 or so clones, more than 75% seen once. The gene calls are TRBV12-5 and TRBJ2-7; D unresolved. The sequence was obtained from a person between 35 and 79 years old with oral cavity squamous cell carcinoma. This sample comprised PBMCs, obtained after nivolumab (anti-PD-1) treatment. CDR3 amino acids: CASGLVALPRASSTEQYF. CDR3 DNA: TGTGCTAGTGGTTTGGTAGCACTGCCCAGAGCCTCTTCGACCGAGCAGTACTTC.